This is a list of T cell receptor beta chains from one sample in a study of monozygotic twins with cystic fibrosis. The data were produced by immunoSEQ multiplex PCR, yet TCRdb's version contains in-frame clones alone and is incomplete. Of tens of thousands of clones in the sample, 84% are singletons; the top ten hold under 2%. Sequenced input: blood. The receptors originated from a girl aged 2 to 10 with cystic fibrosis. The CDR3 runs from the conserved cysteine through the conserved F or W. A D gene is named only where the DNA matches it firmly. Clone size is stated in some rows and not others, as once, few, many or a class when expanded.

d_gene: TRBD2; v_gene: TRBV5-1; j_gene: TRBJ2-7; len: 21; abundance: .; CDR3nt: TGCGCCAGCAGCTCACCCCGCGGTACTAGCGGGGGAATTGTGGAGTGGTACGAGCAGTACTTC; CDR3aa: CASSSPRGTSGGIVEWYEQYF
d_gene: .; v_gene: TRBV4-2; j_gene: TRBJ1-2; len: 14; abundance: few; CDR3nt: TGTGCCAGCAGCCCGTTGGAGGGCAACTATGGCTACACCTTC; CDR3aa: CASSPLEGNYGYTF
d_gene: .; v_gene: TRBV7-8; j_gene: TRBJ2-7; len: 13; abundance: few; CDR3nt: TGTGCCAGCAGCTTATATAACAGATACGAGCAGTACTTC; CDR3aa: CASSLYNRYEQYF
d_gene: TRBD2; v_gene: TRBV30; j_gene: TRBJ2-1; len: 15; abundance: .; CDR3nt: TGTGCCTGGAGTGTACTTAGCGGGGGGGCCAATGAGCAGTTCTTC; CDR3aa: CAWSVLSGGANEQFF
d_gene: .; v_gene: TRBV19; j_gene: TRBJ1-3; len: 14; abundance: .; CDR3nt: TGTGCCAGTACCACAGGATTCACTGGAAACACCATATATTTT; CDR3aa: CASTTGFTGNTIYF
d_gene: .; v_gene: TRBV6-6; j_gene: TRBJ2-1; len: 12; abundance: .; CDR3nt: TGTGCCAGCAGTCTGAAGTACAATGAGCAGTTCTTC; CDR3aa: CASSLKYNEQFF
d_gene: TRBD1; v_gene: TRBV19; j_gene: TRBJ1-2; len: 14; abundance: .; CDR3nt: TGTGCCAGTAGCCCCGGACAGGGCGCCTATGGCTACACCTTC; CDR3aa: CASSPGQGAYGYTF
d_gene: TRBD2; v_gene: TRBV7-2; j_gene: TRBJ2-1; len: 15; abundance: .; CDR3nt: TGTGCCAGCAGCTTAGGGGCGGGGGGGCCCCATGAGCAGTTCTTC; CDR3aa: CASSLGAGGPHEQFF
d_gene: .; v_gene: TRBV19; j_gene: TRBJ1-2; len: 14; abundance: .; CDR3nt: TGTGCCAGTAGGCGCAGGGGAGCAGACTATGGCTACACCTTC; CDR3aa: CASRRRGADYGYTF
d_gene: TRBD2; v_gene: TRBV7-6; j_gene: TRBJ2-7; len: 16; abundance: .; CDR3nt: TGTGCCAGCAGCTTAGAGGGTAGCGGGGGGGACTACGAGCAGTACTTC; CDR3aa: CASSLEGSGGDYEQYF
d_gene: TRBD1; v_gene: TRBV2; j_gene: TRBJ2-2; len: 15; abundance: .; CDR3nt: TGTGCCAGCAAGAGACAGGGGGCCAACACCGGGGAGCTGTTTTTT; CDR3aa: CASKRQGANTGELFF
d_gene: .; v_gene: TRBV10-1; j_gene: TRBJ2-3; len: 14; abundance: few; CDR3nt: TGCGCCAGCAGTGAAGGAGTCAGCACAGATACGCAGTATTTT; CDR3aa: CASSEGVSTDTQYF
d_gene: TRBD2; v_gene: TRBV29-1; j_gene: TRBJ2-3; len: 14; abundance: .; CDR3nt: TGCAGCGTTGTGGGGACTAGCGTTTCAGATACGCAGTATTTT; CDR3aa: CSVVGTSVSDTQYF
d_gene: .; v_gene: TRBV6-5; j_gene: TRBJ1-1; len: 13; abundance: .; CDR3nt: TGTGCCAGCAGCCGCGGACGGAACACTGAAGCTTTCTTT; CDR3aa: CASSRGRNTEAFF
d_gene: TRBD1; v_gene: TRBV25-1; j_gene: TRBJ1-1; len: 14; abundance: .; CDR3nt: TGTGCCAGCAGAAGACAGGGCGAGAACACTGAAGCTTTCTTT; CDR3aa: CASRRQGENTEAFF
d_gene: TRBD1; v_gene: TRBV9; j_gene: TRBJ1-2; len: 18; abundance: .; CDR3nt: TGTGCCAGCAGCCGAGGGGGCGGACGAGGACTAGGGTCGGATGGCTACACCTTC; CDR3aa: CASSRGGGRGLGSDGYTF
d_gene: .; v_gene: TRBV7-8; j_gene: TRBJ2-1; len: 11; abundance: .; CDR3nt: TGTGCCAGCAGCTTATTCGGTGAGCAGTTCTTC; CDR3aa: CASSLFGEQFF
d_gene: .; v_gene: TRBV7-9; j_gene: TRBJ2-3; len: 14; abundance: .; CDR3nt: TGTGCCAGCAGCCCCTCGTTCCCCAGGGATACGCAGTATTTT; CDR3aa: CASSPSFPRDTQYF
d_gene: TRBD2; v_gene: TRBV13; j_gene: TRBJ2-7; len: 14; abundance: .; CDR3nt: TGTGCCAGCAGCTTAGGCCGCGGGGGATACGAGCAGTACTTC; CDR3aa: CASSLGRGGYEQYF
d_gene: .; v_gene: TRBV29-1; j_gene: TRBJ2-7; len: 12; abundance: .; CDR3nt: TGCATGGCCTCGGACACCCCCTACGAGCAGTACTTC; CDR3aa: CMASDTPYEQYF
d_gene: .; v_gene: TRBV29-1; j_gene: TRBJ1-2; len: 10; abundance: .; CDR3nt: TGCAGCGTCCCAGGACCGCACTACACCTTC; CDR3aa: CSVPGPHYTF
d_gene: .; v_gene: TRBV29-1; j_gene: TRBJ2-1; len: 11; abundance: .; CDR3nt: TGCAGCTCGTTTTCGGGGAATGAGCAGTTCTTC; CDR3aa: CSSFSGNEQFF
d_gene: .; v_gene: TRBV30; j_gene: TRBJ2-1; len: 12; abundance: .; CDR3nt: TGTGCCTGGACCCTAGGGTACAATGAGCAGTTCTTC; CDR3aa: CAWTLGYNEQFF
d_gene: .; v_gene: TRBV13; j_gene: TRBJ2-5; len: 16; abundance: .; CDR3nt: TGTGCCAGCAGCCCCGCCCTTGGGGGGGCCGGAGAGACCCAGTACTTC; CDR3aa: CASSPALGGAGETQYF
d_gene: .; v_gene: TRBV5-1; j_gene: TRBJ2-3; len: 16; abundance: .; CDR3nt: TGCGCCAGCAGCGAAGGAGGACTAATATACACAGATACGCAGTATTTT; CDR3aa: CASSEGGLIYTDTQYF
d_gene: TRBD1; v_gene: TRBV29-1; j_gene: TRBJ2-5; len: 15; abundance: .; CDR3nt: TGCAGCACGACCGGGACAGGCCCGATTCGGGGGACCCAGTACTTC; CDR3aa: CSTTGTGPIRGTQYF
d_gene: TRBD1; v_gene: TRBV4-2; j_gene: TRBJ2-7; len: 13; abundance: .; CDR3nt: TGTGCCAGCAGCTCAGGGGGTTTACGCGAGCAGTACTTC; CDR3aa: CASSSGGLREQYF
d_gene: TRBD2; v_gene: TRBV9; j_gene: TRBJ2-2; len: 20; abundance: .; CDR3nt: TGTGCCAGCAGCACACCGGGACTAGCGGGGGGCGGCACGAACACCGGGGAGCTGTTTTTT; CDR3aa: CASSTPGLAGGGTNTGELFF
d_gene: .; v_gene: TRBV6-5; j_gene: TRBJ2-2; len: 15; abundance: .; CDR3nt: TGTGCCAGCAGGTCGAGTCATCGCGGCACCGGGGAGCTGTTTTTT; CDR3aa: CASRSSHRGTGELFF
d_gene: .; v_gene: TRBV6-6; j_gene: TRBJ1-2; len: 13; abundance: few; CDR3nt: TGTGCCAGCAGTTACTCGAGCGTCGATGGCTACACCTTC; CDR3aa: CASSYSSVDGYTF
d_gene: TRBD1; v_gene: TRBV13; j_gene: TRBJ2-3; len: 16; abundance: .; CDR3nt: TGTGCCAGCAGCTTAGAGGGCAGGGGGTACGCAGATACGCAGTATTTT; CDR3aa: CASSLEGRGYADTQYF
d_gene: .; v_gene: TRBV14; j_gene: TRBJ1-2; len: 16; abundance: .; CDR3nt: TGTGCCAGCAGCCAAGTTACCGGGGCAGCTAACTATGGCTACACCTTC; CDR3aa: CASSQVTGAANYGYTF
d_gene: .; v_gene: TRBV5-1; j_gene: TRBJ1-2; len: 15; abundance: .; CDR3nt: TGCGCCAGCAGCTTGGGACAGCTAGCTAACTATGGCTACACCTTC; CDR3aa: CASSLGQLANYGYTF
d_gene: .; v_gene: TRBV6-5; j_gene: TRBJ2-4; len: 15; abundance: once; CDR3nt: TGTGCCAGCAGTCAACGGGCCTCCGCGGGAAACATTCAGTACTTC; CDR3aa: CASSQRASAGNIQYF
d_gene: .; v_gene: TRBV13; j_gene: TRBJ2-7; len: 13; abundance: .; CDR3nt: TGTGCCAGCAGCGAACACGGGTACTACGAGCAGTACTTC; CDR3aa: CASSEHGYYEQYF
d_gene: .; v_gene: TRBV7-9; j_gene: TRBJ1-1; len: 14; abundance: few; CDR3nt: TGTGCCAGCAGCTTAGTGACGGGCAACACTGAAGCTTTCTTT; CDR3aa: CASSLVTGNTEAFF
d_gene: .; v_gene: TRBV5-6; j_gene: TRBJ2-3; len: 16; abundance: .; CDR3nt: TGTGCCAGCAGCTTGGCACTCGCGGGGTCCGCAGATACGCAGTATTTT; CDR3aa: CASSLALAGSADTQYF
d_gene: .; v_gene: TRBV29-1; j_gene: TRBJ2-2; len: 15; abundance: few; CDR3nt: TGCAGCGTTGAAGTTGCGGGCCTGAACACCGGGGAGCTGTTTTTT; CDR3aa: CSVEVAGLNTGELFF
d_gene: .; v_gene: TRBV25-1; j_gene: TRBJ1-5; len: 12; abundance: few; CDR3nt: TGTGCCAGCAGTGTCGGGAGTCAGCCCCAGCATTTT; CDR3aa: CASSVGSQPQHF
d_gene: .; v_gene: TRBV5-6; j_gene: TRBJ1-5; len: 13; abundance: .; CDR3nt: TGTGCCAGCAGCTGGGGGAGAGATCAGCCCCAGCATTTT; CDR3aa: CASSWGRDQPQHF
d_gene: TRBD1; v_gene: TRBV27; j_gene: TRBJ1-6; len: 15; abundance: few; CDR3nt: TGTGCCAGCAGTTCGGACAGGGCTTATAATTCACCCCTCCACTTT; CDR3aa: CASSSDRAYNSPLHF
d_gene: .; v_gene: TRBV4-1; j_gene: TRBJ1-3; len: 16; abundance: .; CDR3nt: TGCGCCAGCAGCCAAGATGAGACAGGCTCTGGAAACACCATATATTTT; CDR3aa: CASSQDETGSGNTIYF
d_gene: .; v_gene: TRBV5-1; j_gene: TRBJ2-4; len: 18; abundance: once; CDR3nt: TGCGCCAGCAGCTTGGAGGAGCCCGGGGAGCTAGCCAAAAACATTCAGTACTTC; CDR3aa: CASSLEEPGELAKNIQYF
d_gene: TRBD2; v_gene: TRBV4-1; j_gene: TRBJ2-3; len: 17; abundance: .; CDR3nt: TGCGCCAGCAGCCCCACTAGCGGGGGATCTAGCACAGATACGCAGTATTTT; CDR3aa: CASSPTSGGSSTDTQYF
d_gene: TRBD1; v_gene: TRBV4-2; j_gene: TRBJ2-7; len: 17; abundance: .; CDR3nt: TGTGCCAGCAGCCAAGATCATTTGGACAGGGGGTTCTACGAGCAGTACTTC; CDR3aa: CASSQDHLDRGFYEQYF
d_gene: .; v_gene: TRBV15; j_gene: TRBJ1-2; len: 14; abundance: .; CDR3nt: TGTGCCACCAGCAGAGAATCGGGGCTCTATGGCTACACCTTC; CDR3aa: CATSRESGLYGYTF
d_gene: .; v_gene: TRBV19; j_gene: TRBJ1-2; len: 15; abundance: .; CDR3nt: TGTGCCAGTAGTAATTATCTCTCAGGGGAGGAGGTCTACACCTTC; CDR3aa: CASSNYLSGEEVYTF
d_gene: .; v_gene: TRBV7-9; j_gene: TRBJ2-1; len: 14; abundance: .; CDR3nt: TGTGCCAGCAGCTTATCCGTCGTAGGCCGGGAGCAGTTCTTC; CDR3aa: CASSLSVVGREQFF
d_gene: .; v_gene: TRBV29-1; j_gene: TRBJ1-2; len: 11; abundance: .; CDR3nt: TGCAGCGTTGAAGCTAACTATGGCTACACCTTC; CDR3aa: CSVEANYGYTF
d_gene: .; v_gene: TRBV7-2; j_gene: TRBJ2-3; len: 16; abundance: .; CDR3nt: TGTGCCAGCAGCTTAGAGTGGCGGGGGCGCACAGATACGCAGTATTTT; CDR3aa: CASSLEWRGRTDTQYF
d_gene: .; v_gene: TRBV7-9; j_gene: TRBJ1-2; len: 12; abundance: once; CDR3nt: TGTGCCAGCAGCTTATCTACACATGGCTACACCTTC; CDR3aa: CASSLSTHGYTF
d_gene: .; v_gene: TRBV25-1; j_gene: TRBJ2-2; len: 16; abundance: .; CDR3nt: TGTGCCAGCAGTGAAGCAGGACACTCGAACACCGGGGAGCTGTTTTTT; CDR3aa: CASSEAGHSNTGELFF